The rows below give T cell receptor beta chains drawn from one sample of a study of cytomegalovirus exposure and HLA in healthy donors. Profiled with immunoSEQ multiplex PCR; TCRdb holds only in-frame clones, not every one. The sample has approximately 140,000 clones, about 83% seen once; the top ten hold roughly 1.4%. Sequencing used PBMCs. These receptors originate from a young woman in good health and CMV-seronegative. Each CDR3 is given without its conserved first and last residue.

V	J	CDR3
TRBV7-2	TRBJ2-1	ASSRALVIPSSYNEQF
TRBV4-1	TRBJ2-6	ASSHRVSGGDSGANVLT
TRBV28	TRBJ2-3	ASSLRRTGRADTQY
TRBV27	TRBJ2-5	ASSRRQGGETQY
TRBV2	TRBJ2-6	ASSYSLSGANVLT
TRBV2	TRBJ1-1	ASSPRTGNTEAF
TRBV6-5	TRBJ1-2	ASSYSAGLWEDGYT
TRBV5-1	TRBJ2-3	ASSLTGAQTDTQY
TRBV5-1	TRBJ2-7	ASSRSGTWGTGTYEQY
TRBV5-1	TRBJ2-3	ASSPLTSGSTDTQY
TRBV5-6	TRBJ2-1	ASSLVVAHSGNEQF
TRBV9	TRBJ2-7	ASSVGENRVFYEQY
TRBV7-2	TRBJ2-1	ASSTPGGGASEQF
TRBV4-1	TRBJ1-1	ASSQDITGTVNTEAF
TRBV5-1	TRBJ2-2	ASSLDRQAGELF
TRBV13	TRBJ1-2	ASSSWTGDYGYT
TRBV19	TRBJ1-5	ASSVVGPGQPQH
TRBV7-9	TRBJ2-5	ASSAQGLAGRYQETQY
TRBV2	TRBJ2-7	ASSVSGLAGYTYEQY
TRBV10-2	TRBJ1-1	ASRNSLLNTEAF
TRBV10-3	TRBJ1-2	AISERDRGVSSGYT
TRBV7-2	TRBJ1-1	ASSGGQGTNTEAF
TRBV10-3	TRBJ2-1	AISKTGSSYNEQF
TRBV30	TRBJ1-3	ASSDRAGNTIY
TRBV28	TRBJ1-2	AAKIGTGGYGYT
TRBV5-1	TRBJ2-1	ASSKGLAGNNEQF
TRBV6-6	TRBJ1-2	ASTRGTAGYT
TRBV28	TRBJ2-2	ASSSLLAASGTGELF
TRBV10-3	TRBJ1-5	AISGTGTNQPQH
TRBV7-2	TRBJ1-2	ASSLGGRGGYT
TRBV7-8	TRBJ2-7	ATSQRKSYEQY
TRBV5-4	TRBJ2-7	ASSLPGRGGEQY
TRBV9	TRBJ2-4	ASSAGQQNIQY
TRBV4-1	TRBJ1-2	ASSAWDSPNYGYT
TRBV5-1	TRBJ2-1	ASSLGGGSSYNEQF
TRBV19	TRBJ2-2	ASSMKSGGLLPGELF
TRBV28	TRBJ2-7	ASSQSQTGGREQY
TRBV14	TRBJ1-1	ASSQGGGAF
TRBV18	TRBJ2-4	ASSPPGQGLFKNIQY
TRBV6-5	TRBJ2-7	ASSYSAGSHEQY
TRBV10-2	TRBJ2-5	ASRVLAGGPETQY
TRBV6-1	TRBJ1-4	ASRPRDTWEKLF
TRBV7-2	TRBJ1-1	ASSLAGGGGRAF
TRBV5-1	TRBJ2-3	ASSLAFLAQLTDTQY
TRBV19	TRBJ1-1	ASSRGGTEAF
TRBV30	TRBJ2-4	AWRQGIDIQY
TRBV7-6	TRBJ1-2	ASSRNRDYGYT
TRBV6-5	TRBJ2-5	ASRPGGLGETQY
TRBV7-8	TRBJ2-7	ASSLAAGFSHEQY
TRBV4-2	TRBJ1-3	ASSQRTEGLSGNTIY